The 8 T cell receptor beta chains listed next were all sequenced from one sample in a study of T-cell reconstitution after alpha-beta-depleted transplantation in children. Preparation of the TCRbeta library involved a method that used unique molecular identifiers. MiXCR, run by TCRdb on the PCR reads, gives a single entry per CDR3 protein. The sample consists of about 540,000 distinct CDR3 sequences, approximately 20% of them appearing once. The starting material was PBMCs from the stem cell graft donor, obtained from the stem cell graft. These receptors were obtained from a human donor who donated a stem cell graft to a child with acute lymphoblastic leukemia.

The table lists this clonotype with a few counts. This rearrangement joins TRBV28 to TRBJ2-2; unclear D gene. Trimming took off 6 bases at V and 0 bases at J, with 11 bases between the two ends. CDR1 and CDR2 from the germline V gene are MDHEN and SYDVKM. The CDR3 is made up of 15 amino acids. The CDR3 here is CASRIPPPNTGELFF. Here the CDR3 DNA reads TGTGCCAGCAGAATCCCACCCCCGAACACCGGGGAGCTGTTTTTT.

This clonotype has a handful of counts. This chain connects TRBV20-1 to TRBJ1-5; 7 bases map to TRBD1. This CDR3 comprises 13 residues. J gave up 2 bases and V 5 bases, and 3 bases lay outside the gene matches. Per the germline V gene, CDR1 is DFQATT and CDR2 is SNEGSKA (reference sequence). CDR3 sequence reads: CSAVGQRNQPQHF. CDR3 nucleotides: TGCAGTGCTGTGGGACAGCGCAATCAGCCCCAGCATTTT.

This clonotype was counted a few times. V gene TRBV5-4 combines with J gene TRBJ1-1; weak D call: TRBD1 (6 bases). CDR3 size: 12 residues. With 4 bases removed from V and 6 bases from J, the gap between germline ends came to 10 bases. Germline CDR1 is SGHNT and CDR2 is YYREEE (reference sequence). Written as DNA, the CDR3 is TGTGCCAGCAGCCTGGGGGCCTCTGAAGCTTTCTTT. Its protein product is CASSLGASEAFF.

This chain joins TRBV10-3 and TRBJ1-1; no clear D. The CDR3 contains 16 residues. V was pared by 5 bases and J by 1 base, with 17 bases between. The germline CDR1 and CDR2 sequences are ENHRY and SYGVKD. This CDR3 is CAISSPRASENTEAFF. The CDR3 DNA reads TGTGCCATCAGTTCACCCCGGGCCTCTGAGAACACTGAAGCTTTCTTT.

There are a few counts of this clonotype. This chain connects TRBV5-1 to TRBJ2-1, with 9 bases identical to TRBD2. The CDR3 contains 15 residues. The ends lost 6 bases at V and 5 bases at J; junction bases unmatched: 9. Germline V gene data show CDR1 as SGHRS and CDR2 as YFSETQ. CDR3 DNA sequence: TGCGCCAGCACCGTCCCAGGCGGGAGGGACAATGAGCAGTTCTTC. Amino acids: CASTVPGGRDNEQFF.

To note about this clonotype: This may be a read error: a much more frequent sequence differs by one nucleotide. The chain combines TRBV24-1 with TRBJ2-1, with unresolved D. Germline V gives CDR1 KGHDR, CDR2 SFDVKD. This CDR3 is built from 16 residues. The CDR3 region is CATSDFKQSSYNEEFF. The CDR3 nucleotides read TGTGCCACCAGTGATTTTAAACAGAGCTCCTACAATGAGGAGTTCTTC.

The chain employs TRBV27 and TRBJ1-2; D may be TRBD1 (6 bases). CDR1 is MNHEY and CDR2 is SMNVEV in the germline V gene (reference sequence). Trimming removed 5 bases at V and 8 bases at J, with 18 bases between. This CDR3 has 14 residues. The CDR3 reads CASSPSPRGSGYTF. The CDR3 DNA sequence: TGTGCCAGCAGTCCCTCCCCCAGGGGATCCGGCTACACCTTC.

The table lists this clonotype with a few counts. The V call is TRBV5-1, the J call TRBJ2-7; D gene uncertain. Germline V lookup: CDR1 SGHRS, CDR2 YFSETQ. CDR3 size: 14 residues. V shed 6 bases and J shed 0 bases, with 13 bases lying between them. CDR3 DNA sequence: TGCGCCAGCAAAATATTAGCCTCCTCCTACGAGCAGTACTTC. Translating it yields CASKILASSYEQYF.